Listed here are 18 T cell receptor beta chains from one sample, sequenced in a study of cytomegalovirus exposure and HLA in healthy donors. The PCR made use of 60 Vbeta and 13 Jbeta primers. This table comes from immunoSEQ multiplex PCR, and its TCRdb copy is limited to in-frame clones, with some not included. The profile shows about 160,000 clones, roughly 80% of them singletons. Source material: PBMCs. These receptors were obtained from a man aged 25 to 40 in good health and CMV-seropositive.

This clone was counted only a few times. The genes are TRBV2 and TRBJ2-7; D ambiguous. The V end was cut by 7 bases, the J end by 3 bases, with 7 bases between. CDR1 and CDR2 (germline): SNHLY, FYNNEI. The CDR3 sequence is 11 residues long. The CDR3 DNA reads TGTGCCAGCAAATCGGGCTACGAGCAGTACTTC. Encoded protein: CASKSGYEQYF. Full variable domain (outside the CDR3, taken from reference TRBV2 and TRBJ2-7): EPEVTQTPSHQVTQMGQEVILRCVPISNHLYFYWYRQILGQKVEFLVSFYNNEISEKSEIFDDQFSVERPDGSNFTLKIRSTKLEDSAMYFCASKSGYEQYFGPGTRLTVT.

V gene TRBV4-1 combines with J gene TRBJ1-2; 10 bases match TRBD1. This CDR3 region has 15 residues. The J segment lost 4 bases and the V segment lost 3 bases, leaving 5 bases of the junction unmatched. Germline V CDR1 and CDR2: MGHRA, YSYEKL. CDR3 sequence reads: CASSQGGQGFYGYTF. Here the CDR3 DNA reads TGCGCCAGCAGCCAGGGGGGACAGGGGTTCTATGGCTACACCTTC.

The chain couples TRBV30 to TRBJ1-1; 8 bases are shared with TRBD1. This CDR3 spans 13 amino acids. CDR1 is GTSNPN and CDR2 is SVGIG in the germline V gene (reference sequence). The V and J ends lost 5 bases and 9 bases, in that order; junction bases with no gene match: 11. CDR3 coding DNA: TGTGCCTGGGATGGACAGGGCTTGGGTAAAGCTTTCTTT. This gives the protein CAWDGQGLGKAFF.

This clone turned up a few times. The rearrangement uses TRBV7-2 and TRBJ1-1; tentative D call: TRBD1 (6 bases). The germline CDR1 and CDR2 sequences are SGHTA and FQGNSA. The V and J ends lost 5 bases and 6 bases respectively, with 19 bases between them. The CDR3 length is 15 residues. CDR3 sequence reads: CASSPGNGGLAEAFF. For the CDR3, the DNA is TGTGCCAGCAGCCCAGGAAACGGGGGGCTGGCTGAAGCTTTCTTT.

The gene calls are TRBV6-6 and TRBJ2-2; TRBD2 might be the D (5 bases). V was clipped by 6 bases and J by 7 bases, with 12 bases between them. The CDR3 length is 13 residues. Germline V gene data show CDR1 as MNHNY and CDR2 as SVGAGI (reference sequence). The CDR3 sequence is CASRPRGNGELFF. The CDR3, as DNA: TGTGCCAGCAGGCCTCGGGGTAACGGGGAGCTGTTTTTT.

V gene TRBV2 combines with J gene TRBJ2-5; TRBD2 aligns across 10 bases. The V and J ends lost 3 bases and 3 bases, in that order; junction bases with no gene match: 4. Germline-derived CDR1 and CDR2 are SNHLY and FYNNEI. The CDR3 is 15 amino acids. In DNA form, the CDR3 reads TGTGCCAGCAGTGATCGTCTAGCGGGGGAAGAGACCCAGTACTTC. Encoded protein: CASSDRLAGEETQYF.

This clone appeared a few times. The genes are TRBV7-7 and TRBJ2-1; D not resolved. This CDR3 is built from 13 residues. Trimming left V 5 bases short and J 4 bases short, with 9 bases between. Germline-derived CDR1 and CDR2 are SSHAT and FNYEAQ (reference sequence). CDR3 sequence: CASSPTQYNEQFF. CDR3 coding DNA: TGTGCCAGCAGCCCCACACAGTACAATGAGCAGTTCTTC.

The rearrangement links TRBV30 to TRBJ1-2; maybe TRBD1 (5 bases). This CDR3 has 12 amino acids. Per the germline V gene, CDR1 is GTSNPN and CDR2 is SVGIG (reference sequence). The ends were cut back, 2 bases at V and 5 bases at J, with 9 bases in the middle. CDR3 in amino acids: CAWSTGGYGYTF. The CDR3 region has the DNA TGTGCCTGGAGTACGGGGGGGTATGGCTACACCTTC.

The rearrangement links TRBV7-6 to TRBJ1-2; D is perhaps TRBD1 (5 bases). Deletions cut 1 base from V and 8 bases from J, with 14 bases between. The germline V gene encodes CDR1 SGHVS and CDR2 FNYEAQ. The CDR3 has 14 amino acids. CDR3 in DNA: TGTGCCAGCAGCTTAGGCGCCAGGGCACAGGGCTACACCTTC. Its protein is CASSLGARAQGYTF.

The chain recombines TRBV27 with TRBJ1-2; D possibly corresponds to TRBD1 (6 bases). The CDR3 has 15 amino acids. Germline values: CDR1 MNHEY, CDR2 SMNVEV (reference sequence). V was pared by 2 bases and J by 4 bases, with 14 bases between. CDR3: CASSLQGGAAYGYTF. The CDR3 nucleotides are TGTGCCAGCAGTTTACAAGGGGGGGCGGCCTATGGCTACACCTTC.

This clone was seen a single time. The gene calls are TRBV7-3 and TRBJ1-1; TRBD1 matches 7 bases. The CDR3 consists of 14 residues. CDR1 is SGHTA and CDR2 is FQGTGA in the germline V gene. V gave up 5 bases and J gave up 1 base; unmatched junction bases: 4. The CDR3 sequence: CASSVRQGNTEAFF. Written as DNA, the CDR3 is TGTGCCAGCAGCGTTAGACAGGGGAACACTGAAGCTTTCTTT.

This sequence joins TRBV9 and TRBJ1-5; 7 bases are shared with TRBD1. V was clipped by 0 bases and J by 7 bases; unmatched bases: 10. CDR1 and CDR2 (germline): SGDLS, YYNGEE. There are 16 residues in the CDR3. CDR3 in amino acids: CASSVVYRGRRQPQHF. As DNA, the CDR3 is TGTGCCAGCAGCGTAGTATACAGGGGTAGACGACAGCCCCAGCATTTT.

The CDR3 is CASSLGLAGGPRTNTGELFF. The CDR3 DNA sequence: TGTGCCAGCAGCTTAGGCCTAGCGGGGGGGCCCCGAACAAACACCGGGGAGCTGTTTTTT. V and J are TRBV13 and TRBJ2-2, with 12 bases that match TRBD2. The CDR3 sequence is 20 residues long. With 0 bases clipped from V and 2 bases from J, the junction kept 10 bases outside the gene matches. Germline V gives CDR1 PRHDT, CDR2 FYEKMQ (reference sequence).

The chain couples TRBV5-1 to TRBJ2-5, with D uncertain. Trimming removed 0 bases from V and 3 bases from J, with 6 bases in between. Germline CDR1 reads SGHRS; CDR2 reads YFSETQ. The CDR3 spans 13 residues. CDR3: CASSLGEEETQYF. DNA of the CDR3: TGCGCCAGCAGCTTGGGAGAGGAAGAGACCCAGTACTTC.

The chain joins TRBV6-5 to TRBJ2-1; 9 positions match TRBD1. This CDR3 is built from 15 residues. Trimming at V came to 2 bases and at J to 9 bases, leaving 8 bases not matched to a gene. CDR1 and CDR2 (germline): MNHEY, SVGAGI. CDR3 sequence reads: CASSYRRQGGSEQFF. CDR3 sequence (DNA): TGTGCCAGCAGTTACAGGAGACAGGGGGGGAGTGAGCAGTTCTTC.

V and J are TRBV7-9 and TRBJ1-6, with TRBD1 as a possible D gene (5 bases). CDR3 length: 16 amino acids. Germline CDR1 and CDR2: SEHNR and FQNEAQ (reference sequence). Trimming left V 4 bases short and J 5 bases short, with 15 bases between. CDR3 region: CASSSNRPTNNSPLHF. Written as DNA, the CDR3 is TGTGCCAGCAGCTCGAACAGGCCCACCAATAATTCACCCCTCCACTTT.

The chain is built from TRBV7-2 and TRBJ2-7; 11 bases match TRBD2. The CDR3 covers 15 residues. Germline CDR1 and CDR2: SGHTA and FQGNSA. The J segment lost 3 bases and the V segment lost 6 bases, leaving 7 bases of the junction unmatched. The CDR3 reads CASRATSGGSYEQYF. The CDR3 nucleotides read TGTGCCAGCAGGGCTACTAGCGGGGGCAGCTACGAGCAGTACTTC.

The V and J genes are TRBV9 and TRBJ2-5, with D tentatively TRBD1 (5 bases). The CDR3 covers 15 residues. Germline CDR1 SGDLS, CDR2 YYNGEE. V was clipped by 0 bases and J by 4 bases, with 13 bases between them. Here the CDR3 reads CASSVEFGAGETQYF. The DNA for the CDR3 is TGTGCCAGCAGCGTAGAGTTTGGGGCCGGAGAGACCCAGTACTTC. The variable domain in full, completed from reference TRBV9 and TRBJ2-5, reads DSGVTQTPKHLITATGQRVTLRCSPRSGDLSVYWYQQSLDQGLQFLIQYYNGEERAKGNILERFSAQQFPDLHSELNLSSLELGDSALYFCASSVEFGAGETQYFGPGTRLLVL.